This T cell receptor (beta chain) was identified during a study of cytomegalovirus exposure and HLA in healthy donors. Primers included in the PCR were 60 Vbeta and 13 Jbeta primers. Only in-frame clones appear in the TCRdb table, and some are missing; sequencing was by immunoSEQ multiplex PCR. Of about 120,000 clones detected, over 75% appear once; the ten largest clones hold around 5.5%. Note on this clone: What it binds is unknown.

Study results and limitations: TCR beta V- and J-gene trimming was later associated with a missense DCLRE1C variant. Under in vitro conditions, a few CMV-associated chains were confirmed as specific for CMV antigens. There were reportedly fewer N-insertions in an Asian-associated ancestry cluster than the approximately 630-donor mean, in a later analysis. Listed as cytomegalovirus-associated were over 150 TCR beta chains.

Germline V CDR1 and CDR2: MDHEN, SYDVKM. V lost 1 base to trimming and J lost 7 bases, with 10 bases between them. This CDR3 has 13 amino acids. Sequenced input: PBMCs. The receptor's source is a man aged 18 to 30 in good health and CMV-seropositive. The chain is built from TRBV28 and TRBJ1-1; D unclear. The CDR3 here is CASSLFNAYEAFF. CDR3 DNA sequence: TGTGCCAGCAGTTTATTTAACGCCTATGAAGCTTTCTTT.